The TCR beta chain described here comes from a study of T-cell memory formation after mild COVID-19. As for the study in general: Clusters were largely donor specific. Study results and limitations: There was a balanced CD4/CD8 profile in clones contracting day 15 to 85, and later expanders leaned CD4+. Clones which contracted sat mainly in CM and EM if CD4+, and in EMRA if CD8+. Memory from before infection featured some responding clones, which suggests cross-reactive memory joined.

Germline V lookup: CDR1 SGDLS, CDR2 YYNGEE. This CDR3 spans 16 amino acids. Deletions cut 1 base from V and 3 bases from J, with 16 bases between. There are a few counts of this clonotype. The antigen is undetermined. TCRdb passed the 5' RACE reads through MiXCR, listing each CDR3 protein once. Among around 300,000 distinct CDR3 sequences, approximately 12% were seen once, and the ten largest hold around 21%. The TCR was taken from a man aged 18-30 years who had mild COVID-19 (a few samples of this study predate the infection). Cell type and time point are not known. Input material: PBMCs or a T cell subset sorted from them (not recorded which). The genes are TRBV9 and TRBJ2-5; D unresolved. The CDR3 protein is CASSVWGKTGEETQYF. DNA for the CDR3: TGTGCCAGCAGCGTATGGGGAAAGACTGGCGAAGAGACCCAGTACTTC.